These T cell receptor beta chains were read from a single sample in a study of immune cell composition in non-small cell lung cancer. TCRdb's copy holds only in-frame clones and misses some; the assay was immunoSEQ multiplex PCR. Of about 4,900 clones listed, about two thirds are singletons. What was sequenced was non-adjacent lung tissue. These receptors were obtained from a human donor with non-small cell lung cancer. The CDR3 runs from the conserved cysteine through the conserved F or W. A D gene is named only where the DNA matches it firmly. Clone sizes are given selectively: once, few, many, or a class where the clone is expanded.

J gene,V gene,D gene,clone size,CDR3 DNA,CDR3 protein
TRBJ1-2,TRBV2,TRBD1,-,TGTGCCAGCAGTGCTCGGGGACAGAACTATGGCTACACCTTC,CASSARGQNYGYTF
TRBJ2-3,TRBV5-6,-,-,TGTGCCAGCACCCCCGGGGCAGGGGTGAGCACAGATACGCAGTATTTT,CASTPGAGVSTDTQYF
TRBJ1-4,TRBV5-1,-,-,TGCGCCAGCAGCTTGGGACAGCCAGGACCAACTAATGAAAAACTGTTTTTT,CASSLGQPGPTNEKLFF
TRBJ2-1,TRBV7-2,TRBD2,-,TGTGCCAGCAGTCGTGGACTAGCGGGAGGAGCCCTCGGGGAGCAGTTCTTC,CASSRGLAGGALGEQFF
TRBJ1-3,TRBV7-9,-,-,TGTGCCAGCAACATCATCGGGGGCTCTGGAAACACCATATATTTT,CASNIIGGSGNTIYF
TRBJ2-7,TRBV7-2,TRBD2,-,TGTGCCAGCAGCTTAGGGGCGGGGGGGCCCTACGAGCAGTACTTC,CASSLGAGGPYEQYF
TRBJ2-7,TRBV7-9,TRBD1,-,TGTGCCAGCAGCCATCTCGACCCAGGGACAGGGGTACCCTACGAGCAGTACTTC,CASSHLDPGTGVPYEQYF
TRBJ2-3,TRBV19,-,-,TGTGCCAGTAGTAGCGCGCAAATCACAGATACGCAGTATTTT,CASSSAQITDTQYF
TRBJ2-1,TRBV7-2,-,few,TGTGCCAGCAGCTTAGGTACTAGCTCCTACAATGAGCAGTTCTTC,CASSLGTSSYNEQFF
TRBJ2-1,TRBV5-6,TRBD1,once,TGTGCCAGCACCCCAGGGACAGGGAGCCCCTACAATGAGCAGTTCTTC,CASTPGTGSPYNEQFF
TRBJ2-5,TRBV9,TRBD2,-,TGTGCCAGCAGCAGTACTAGCGGACCTCAAGAGACCCAGTACTTC,CASSSTSGPQETQYF
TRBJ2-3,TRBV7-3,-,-,TGTGCCAGCAGCTTAGCGGTGAGCACAGATACGCAGTATTTT,CASSLAVSTDTQYF
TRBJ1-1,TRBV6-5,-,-,TGTGCCAGCAGTTACACTGGAGGGGCTGAAGCTTTCTTT,CASSYTGGAEAFF
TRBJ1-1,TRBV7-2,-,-,TGTGCCAGCAGCTTAATAGGGAGGAGCACTGAAGCTTTCTTT,CASSLIGRSTEAFF
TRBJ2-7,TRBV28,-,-,TGTGCCAGCAGTTTATTCAGGCGGGTCTTAACCTACGAGCAGTACTTC,CASSLFRRVLTYEQYF